This T cell receptor (beta chain) originates from a study of identical twins. Turning to this clonotype: The antigen remains unidentified.

Study findings and constraints: Beta out-of-frame twin sharing showed a weaker excess.

TCRdb used MiXCR to reprocess the 5' RACE reads, holding one entry per CDR3 protein. The repertoire has about 660,000 distinct CDR3 sequences, approximately 9% of them found once; the top ten carry approximately 0.94%. These records were also assigned to another study, of yellow fever vaccine responses in identical twins.

The receptor's source is a young woman in good health. The source material was PBMCs.

The CDR3 DNA reads as TGCAGTGCTCGGGACTCGTCGCGCACAGATACGCAGTATTTT. Translation gives CSARDSSRTDTQYF. V usage is TRBV20-1 and J usage is TRBJ2-3; TRBD2 is a possible D gene (6 bases). The germline CDR1 and CDR2 sequences are DFQATT and SNEGSKA (reference sequence). There are 14 residues in the CDR3. Deletions cut 5 bases from V and 1 base from J, with 13 bases between.